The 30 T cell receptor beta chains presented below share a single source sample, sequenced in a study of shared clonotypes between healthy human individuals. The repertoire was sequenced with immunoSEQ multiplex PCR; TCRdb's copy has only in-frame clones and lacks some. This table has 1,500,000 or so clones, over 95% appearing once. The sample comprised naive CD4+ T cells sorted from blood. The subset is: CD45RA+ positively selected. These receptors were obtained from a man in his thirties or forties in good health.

The CDR3: CASSPRAASYEQYF. CDR3 DNA: TGCGCCAGCAGCCCCCGGGCCGCAAGCTACGAGCAGTACTTC. The rearrangement joins TRBV5-1 to TRBJ2-7; no clear D gene. The V gene lost 4 bases and the J gene lost 3 bases, with 14 bases spanning the gap. In germline, CDR1 is SGHRS, CDR2 YFSETQ. This CDR3 has 14 amino acids.

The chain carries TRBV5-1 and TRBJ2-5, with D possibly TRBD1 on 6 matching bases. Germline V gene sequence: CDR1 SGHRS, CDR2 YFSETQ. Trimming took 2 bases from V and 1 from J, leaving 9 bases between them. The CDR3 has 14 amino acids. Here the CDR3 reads CASSFRQAQETQYF. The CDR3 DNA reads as TGCGCCAGCAGCTTTCGACAGGCCCAAGAGACCCAGTACTTC. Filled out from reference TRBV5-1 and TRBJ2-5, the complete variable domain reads KAGVTQTPRYLIKTRGQQVTLSCSPISGHRSVSWYQQTPGQGLQFLFEYFSETQRNKGNFPGRFSGRQFSNSRSEMNVSTLELGDSALYLCASSFRQAQETQYFGPGTRLLVL.

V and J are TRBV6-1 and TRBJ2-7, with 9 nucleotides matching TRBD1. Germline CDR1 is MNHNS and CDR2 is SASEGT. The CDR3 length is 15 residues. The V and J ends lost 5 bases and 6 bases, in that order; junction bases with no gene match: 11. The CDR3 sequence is CASSRPRTGVLEQYF. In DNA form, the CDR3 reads TGTGCCAGCAGTCGACCACGGACAGGGGTCCTCGAGCAGTACTTC.

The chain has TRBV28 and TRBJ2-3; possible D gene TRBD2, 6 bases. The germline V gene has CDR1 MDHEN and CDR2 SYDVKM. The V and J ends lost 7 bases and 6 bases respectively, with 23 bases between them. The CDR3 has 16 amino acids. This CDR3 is CASKVGGLIMLDTQYF. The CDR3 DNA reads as TGTGCCAGCAAGGTTGGGGGACTCATAATGTTGGATACGCAGTATTTT.

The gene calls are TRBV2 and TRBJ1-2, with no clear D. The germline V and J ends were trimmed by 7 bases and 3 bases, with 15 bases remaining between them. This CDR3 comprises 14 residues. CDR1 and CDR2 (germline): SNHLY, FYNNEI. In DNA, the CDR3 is TGTGCCAGCACGAAGGAGGTTTGGGACTATGGCTACACCTTC. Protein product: CASTKEVWDYGYTF.

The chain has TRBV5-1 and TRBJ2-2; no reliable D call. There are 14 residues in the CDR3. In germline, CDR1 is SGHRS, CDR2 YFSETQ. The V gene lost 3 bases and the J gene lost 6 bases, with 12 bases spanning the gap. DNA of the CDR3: TGCGCCAGCAGCTCGCTGGAGTCCGCCGGGGAGCTGTTTTTT. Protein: CASSSLESAGELFF.

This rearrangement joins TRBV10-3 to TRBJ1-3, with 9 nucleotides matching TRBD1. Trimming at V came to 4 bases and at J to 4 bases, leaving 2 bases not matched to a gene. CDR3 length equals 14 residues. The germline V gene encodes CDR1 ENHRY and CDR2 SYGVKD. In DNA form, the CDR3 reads TGTGCCATCAGTGGACAGGGGGTAGGAAACACCATATATTTT. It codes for CAISGQGVGNTIYF.

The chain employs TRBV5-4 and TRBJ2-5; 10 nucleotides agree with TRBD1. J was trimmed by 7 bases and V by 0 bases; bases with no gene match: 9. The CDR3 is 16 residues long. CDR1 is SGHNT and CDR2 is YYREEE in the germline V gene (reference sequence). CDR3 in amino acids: CASSLERQGARGTQYF. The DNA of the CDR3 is TGTGCCAGCAGCTTGGAGCGACAGGGGGCGCGGGGGACCCAGTACTTC.

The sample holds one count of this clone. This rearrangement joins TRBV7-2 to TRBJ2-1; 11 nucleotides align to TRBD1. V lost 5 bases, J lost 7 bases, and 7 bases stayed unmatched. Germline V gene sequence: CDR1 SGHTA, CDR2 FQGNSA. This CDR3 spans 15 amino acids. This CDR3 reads CASSPGTGGWNEQFF. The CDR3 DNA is TGTGCCAGCAGCCCGGGGACAGGGGGTTGGAATGAGCAGTTCTTC.

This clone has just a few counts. In nucleotides, the CDR3 is TGTGCCAGCAGTTTATTCGGGACAGGGGTTGTTAGCAATCAGCCCCAGCATTTT. Amino acids: CASSLFGTGVVSNQPQHF. V is TRBV28 and J is TRBJ1-5; TRBD1 matches at 10 bases. CDR1 is MDHEN, CDR2 SYDVKM, per germline. There are 18 residues in the CDR3. J was trimmed by 0 bases and V by 1 base; bases with no gene match: 6. The entire variable domain, with the rest obtained from reference TRBV28 and TRBJ1-5, is as follows: DVKVTQSSRYLVKRTGEKVFLECVQDMDHENMFWYRQDPGLGLRLIYFSYDVKMKEKGDIPEGYSVSREKKERFSLILESASTNQTSMYLCASSLFGTGVVSNQPQHFGDGTRLSIL.

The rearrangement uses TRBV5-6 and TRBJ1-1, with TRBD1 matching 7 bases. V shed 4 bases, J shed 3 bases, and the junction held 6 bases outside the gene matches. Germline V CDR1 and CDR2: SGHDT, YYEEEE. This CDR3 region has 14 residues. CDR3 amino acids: CASSVTGRDTEAFF. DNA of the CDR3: TGTGCCAGCAGCGTGACAGGGCGGGACACTGAAGCTTTCTTT.

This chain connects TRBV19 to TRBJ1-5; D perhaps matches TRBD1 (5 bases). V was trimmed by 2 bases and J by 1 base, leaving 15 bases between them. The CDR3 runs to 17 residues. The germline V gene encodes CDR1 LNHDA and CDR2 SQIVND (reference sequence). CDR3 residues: CASSIFQGQGSNQPQHF. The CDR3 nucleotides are TGTGCCAGTAGTATATTTCAGGGTCAGGGAAGCAATCAGCCCCAGCATTTT.

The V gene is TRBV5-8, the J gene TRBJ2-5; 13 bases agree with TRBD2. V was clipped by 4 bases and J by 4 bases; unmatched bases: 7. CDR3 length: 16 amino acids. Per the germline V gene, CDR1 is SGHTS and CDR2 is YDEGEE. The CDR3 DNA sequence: TGTGCCAGCAGCCGTGGACTAGCGGGAGATGTAGAGACCCAGTACTTC. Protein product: CASSRGLAGDVETQYF. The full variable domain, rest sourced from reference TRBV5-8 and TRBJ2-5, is EAGVTQSPTHLIKTRGQQATLRCSPISGHTSVYWYQQALGLGLQFLLWYDEGEERNRGNFPPRFSGRQFPNYSSELNVNALELEDSALYLCASSRGLAGDVETQYFGPGTRLLVL.

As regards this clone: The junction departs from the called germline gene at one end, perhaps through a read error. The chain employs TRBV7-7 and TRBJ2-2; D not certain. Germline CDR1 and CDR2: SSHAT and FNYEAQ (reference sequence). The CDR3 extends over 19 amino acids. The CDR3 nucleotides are TGTGCTAGCAGCTTAGTAAGGGCTGGACCGACGACCCGCACCGGGGAGCTGTTTTTT. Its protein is CASSLVRAGPTTRTGELFF.

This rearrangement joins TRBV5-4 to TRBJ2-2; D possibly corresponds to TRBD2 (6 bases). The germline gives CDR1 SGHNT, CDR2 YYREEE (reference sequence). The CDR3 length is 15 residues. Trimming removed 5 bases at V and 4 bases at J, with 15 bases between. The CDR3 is CASSPGTQVTGELFF. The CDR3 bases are TGTGCCAGCAGTCCCGGGACTCAAGTCACCGGGGAGCTGTTTTTT.

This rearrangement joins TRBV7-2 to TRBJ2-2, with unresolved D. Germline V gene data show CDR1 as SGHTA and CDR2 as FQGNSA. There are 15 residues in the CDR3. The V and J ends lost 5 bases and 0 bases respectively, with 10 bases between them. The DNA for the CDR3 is TGTGCCAGCAGCCCTAGAGTCTCGAACACCGGGGAGCTGTTTTTT. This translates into CASSPRVSNTGELFF.

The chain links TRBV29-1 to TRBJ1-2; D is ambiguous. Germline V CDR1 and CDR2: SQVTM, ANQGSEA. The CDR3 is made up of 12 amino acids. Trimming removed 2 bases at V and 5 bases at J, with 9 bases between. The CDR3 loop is CSVEQAGYGYTF. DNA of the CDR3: TGCAGCGTTGAACAGGCCGGATATGGCTACACCTTC.

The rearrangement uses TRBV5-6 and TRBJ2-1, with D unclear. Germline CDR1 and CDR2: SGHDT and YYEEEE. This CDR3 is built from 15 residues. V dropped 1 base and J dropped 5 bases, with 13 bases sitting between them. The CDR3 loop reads CASSLFHYLNNEQFF. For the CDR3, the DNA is TGTGCCAGCAGCTTGTTCCACTATCTAAACAATGAGCAGTTCTTC.

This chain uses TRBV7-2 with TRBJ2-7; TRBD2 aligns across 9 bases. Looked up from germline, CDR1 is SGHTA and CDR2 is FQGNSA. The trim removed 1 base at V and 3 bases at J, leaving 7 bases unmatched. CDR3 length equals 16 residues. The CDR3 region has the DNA TGTGCCAGCAGCTTAGTAGGCGGGAGGGCCCGCTACGAGCAGTACTTC. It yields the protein CASSLVGGRARYEQYF.

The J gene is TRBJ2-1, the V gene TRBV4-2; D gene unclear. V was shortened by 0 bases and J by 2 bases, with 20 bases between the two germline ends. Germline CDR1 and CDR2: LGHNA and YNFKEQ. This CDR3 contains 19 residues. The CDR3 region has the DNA TGTGCCAGCAGCCAAGAAAGGGCCAGGCAGGTCGAGACCTACAATGAGCAGTTCTTC. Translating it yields CASSQERARQVETYNEQFF.

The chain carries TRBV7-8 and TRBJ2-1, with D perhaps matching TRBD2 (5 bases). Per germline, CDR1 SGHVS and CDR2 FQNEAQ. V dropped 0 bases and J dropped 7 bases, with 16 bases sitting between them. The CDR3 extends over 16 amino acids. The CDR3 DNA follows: TGTGCCAGCAGCTTAGCTCGGCTAGCTAACTATAATGAGCAGTTCTTC. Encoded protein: CASSLARLANYNEQFF.

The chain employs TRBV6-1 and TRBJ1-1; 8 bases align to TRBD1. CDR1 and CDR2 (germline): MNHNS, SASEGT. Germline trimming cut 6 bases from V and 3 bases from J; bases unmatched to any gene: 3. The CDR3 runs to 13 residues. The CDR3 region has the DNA TGTGCCAGCAGAGGACAGGGCTACACTGAAGCTTTCTTT. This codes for CASRGQGYTEAFF.

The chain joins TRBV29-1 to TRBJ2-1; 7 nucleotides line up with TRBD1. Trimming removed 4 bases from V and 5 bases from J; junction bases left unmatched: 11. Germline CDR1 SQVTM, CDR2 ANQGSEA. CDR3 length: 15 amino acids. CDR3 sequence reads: CSVADSRTGNNEQFF. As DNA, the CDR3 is TGCAGCGTTGCTGACTCCAGGACAGGTAACAATGAGCAGTTCTTC.

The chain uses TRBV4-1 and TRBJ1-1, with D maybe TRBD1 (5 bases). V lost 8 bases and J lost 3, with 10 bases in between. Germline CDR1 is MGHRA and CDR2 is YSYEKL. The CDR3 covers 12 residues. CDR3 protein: CASRRDDTEAFF. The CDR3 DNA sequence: TGCGCCAGCCGCAGGGACGACACTGAAGCTTTCTTT.

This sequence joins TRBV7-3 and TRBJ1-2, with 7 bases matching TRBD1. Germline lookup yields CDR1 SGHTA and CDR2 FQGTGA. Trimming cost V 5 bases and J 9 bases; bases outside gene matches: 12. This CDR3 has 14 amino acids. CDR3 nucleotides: TGTGCCAGCAGCATAAACCGGGACAGCGAGAGCTACACCTTC. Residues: CASSINRDSESYTF.

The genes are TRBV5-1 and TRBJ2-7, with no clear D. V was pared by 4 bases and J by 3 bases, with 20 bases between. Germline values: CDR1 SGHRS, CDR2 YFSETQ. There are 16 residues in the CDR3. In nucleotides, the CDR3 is TGCGCCAGCAGCCCCACTACGCCAGCCTCGATCTACGAGCAGTACTTC. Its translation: CASSPTTPASIYEQYF.

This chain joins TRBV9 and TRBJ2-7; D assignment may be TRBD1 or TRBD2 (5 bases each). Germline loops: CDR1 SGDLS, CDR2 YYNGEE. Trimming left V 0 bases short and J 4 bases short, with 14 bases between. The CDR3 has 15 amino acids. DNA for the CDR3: TGTGCCAGCAGCGTAGGAGAGGGGAGTTTTTACGAGCAGTACTTC. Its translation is CASSVGEGSFYEQYF.

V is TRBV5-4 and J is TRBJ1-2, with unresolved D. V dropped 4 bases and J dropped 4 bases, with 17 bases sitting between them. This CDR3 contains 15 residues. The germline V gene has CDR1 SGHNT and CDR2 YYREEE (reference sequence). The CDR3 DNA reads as TGTGCCAGCAGCCAACCTCCTCCAGAGACCTATGGCTACACCTTC. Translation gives CASSQPPPETYGYTF.

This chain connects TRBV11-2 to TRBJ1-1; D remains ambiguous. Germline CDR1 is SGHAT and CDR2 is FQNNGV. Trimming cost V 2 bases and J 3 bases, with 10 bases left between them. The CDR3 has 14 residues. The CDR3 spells CASSLIGMDTEAFF. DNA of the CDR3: TGTGCCAGCAGCTTAATTGGGATGGACACTGAAGCTTTCTTT.

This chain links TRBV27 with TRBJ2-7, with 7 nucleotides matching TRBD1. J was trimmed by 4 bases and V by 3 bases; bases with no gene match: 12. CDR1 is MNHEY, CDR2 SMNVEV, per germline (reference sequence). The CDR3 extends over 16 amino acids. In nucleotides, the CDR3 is TGTGCCAGCAGTTTTGACAGGGCCCCCTTGGCTTACGAGCAGTACTTC. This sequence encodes CASSFDRAPLAYEQYF.